Reported below is one TCR beta chain. The antigen remains undetermined. Only in-frame clones appear in the TCRdb table, and some are missing; sequencing was by immunoSEQ multiplex PCR. Here the sample spans some 320,000 clones, roughly 90% being singletons. This CDR3 contains 15 residues. V was clipped by 0 bases and J by 0 bases, with 9 bases between them. The germline gives CDR1 SGHRS, CDR2 YFSETQ. The data belong to a study of cytomegalovirus exposure and HLA in healthy donors. For the study at large: The 550 to 800 first-cohort repertoires and the roughly 120 validation repertoires shared the same platform, a later analysis reported.

Study-level results: Cytomegalovirus association was listed for under 200 TCR beta chains.

The TCR comes from a woman aged 25 to 39 in good health and CMV-seropositive. The sequencing sample was made of PBMCs. The rearrangement links TRBV5-1 to TRBJ1-1; tentative D call: TRBD1 (5 bases). The CDR3 sequence is CASSLEGTMNTEAFF. DNA of the CDR3: TGCGCCAGCAGCTTGGAGGGGACCATGAACACTGAAGCTTTCTTT.